This TCR beta chain was recovered during a study of OX40 agonist ivuxolimab in advanced cancers. Study context: Patients assigned to dose escalation were diagnosed with hepatocellular carcinoma, melanoma, renal cell or head and neck cancer. Study-wide findings and caveats: Determination of antigen specificity was not performed for the expanded peripheral T cells.

Profiled with immunoSEQ multiplex PCR; TCRdb holds only in-frame clones, not every one. The table records some 19,000 clones, over 70% of them present only once. Autoimmune disease history or systemic immunosuppression was exclusionary. A word on this clone: The antigen is not known.

The CDR3 is made up of 13 amino acids. V gave up 3 bases and J gave up 5 bases; unmatched junction bases: 4. Germline-derived CDR1 and CDR2 are SEHNR and FQNEAQ (reference sequence). This TCR was sampled from an adult with an advanced solid tumor such as melanoma, head and neck, liver or kidney cancer. The chain has TRBV7-9 and TRBJ2-7; 7 positions agree with TRBD2. This sample comprised CD4+ or CD8+ T cells sorted from blood, obtained in a trial of the OX40 agonist ivuxolimab. Here the CDR3 DNA reads TGTGCCAGCAGCTTGACTAGCACCCACGAGCAGTACTTC. Its protein is CASSLTSTHEQYF.